This TCR beta chain was identified during a study of post-analysis software for immune sequencing data. Germline trimming cut 6 bases from V and 0 bases from J; bases unmatched to any gene: 13. Germline loops: CDR1 SQVTM, CDR2 ANQGSEA. The CDR3 is 18 amino acids. Study-wide results and limits: By F measure, strong co-clustering occurred among samples prepared in the same batch. Controls showed significantly higher normalized Chao1 diversity than did multiple sclerosis patients. Patients showed TRBV5-6, TRBV5-1 and TRBV20-1 among about five TRBV segments more frequent than in controls.

Incorporated into the TCR beta cDNA libraries were unique molecular identifiers, which served to reduce PCR and sequencing biases. TCRdb used MiXCR to reprocess the PCR reads, holding one entry per CDR3 protein. The table has fewer than 850,000 distinct CDR3 sequences, about 43% seen once. Note on this clonotype: Its antigen is unidentified.

The sample consisted of blood. The clonotype comes from a girl aged 5-17 years with multiple sclerosis. The V and J genes are TRBV29-1 and TRBJ2-7, with TRBD2 identical over 14 bases. CDR3 sequence: CSVLTGTSGSRSSYEQYF. The CDR3 bases are TGCAGCGTCCTTACAGGGACTAGCGGGAGTAGGAGCTCCTACGAGCAGTACTTC.